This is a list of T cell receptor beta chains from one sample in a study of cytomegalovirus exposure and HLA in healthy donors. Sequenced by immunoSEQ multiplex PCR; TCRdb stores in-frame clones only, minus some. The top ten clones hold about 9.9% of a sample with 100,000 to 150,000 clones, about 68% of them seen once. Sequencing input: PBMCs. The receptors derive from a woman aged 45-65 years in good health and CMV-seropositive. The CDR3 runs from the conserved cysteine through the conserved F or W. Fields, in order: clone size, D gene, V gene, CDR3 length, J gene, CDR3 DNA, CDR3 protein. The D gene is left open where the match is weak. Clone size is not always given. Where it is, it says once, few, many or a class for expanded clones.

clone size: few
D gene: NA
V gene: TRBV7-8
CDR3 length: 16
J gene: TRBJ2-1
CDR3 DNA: TGTGCCAGCAGCTTAGGGGCCGGGACACTAAACAATGAGCAGTTCTTC
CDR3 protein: CASSLGAGTLNNEQFF

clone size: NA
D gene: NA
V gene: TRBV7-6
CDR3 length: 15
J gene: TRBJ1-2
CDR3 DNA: TGTGCCAGCAGCCCGTTGACAGGCTGGATGAGGGGCTACACCTTC
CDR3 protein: CASSPLTGWMRGYTF

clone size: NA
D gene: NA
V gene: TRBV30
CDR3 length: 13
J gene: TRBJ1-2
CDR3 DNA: TGTGCCTGGAGTGAGTCAGGGTCCTATGGCTACACCTTC
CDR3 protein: CAWSESGSYGYTF

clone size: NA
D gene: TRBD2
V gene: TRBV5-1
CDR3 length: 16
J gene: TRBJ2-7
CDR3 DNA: TGCGCCAGCAGCATCTCGCCGGGGGGGCAGTCCTACGAGCAGTACTTC
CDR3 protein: CASSISPGGQSYEQYF

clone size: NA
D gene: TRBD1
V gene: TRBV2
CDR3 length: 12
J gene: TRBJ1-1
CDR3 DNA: TGTGCCAGCATGAAACAGGGGACTGAAGCTTTCTTT
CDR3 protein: CASMKQGTEAFF

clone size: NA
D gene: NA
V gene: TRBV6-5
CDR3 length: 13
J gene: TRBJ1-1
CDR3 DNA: TGTGCCAGCAGTTCCCAGGGTAACACTGAAGCTTTCTTT
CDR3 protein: CASSSQGNTEAFF

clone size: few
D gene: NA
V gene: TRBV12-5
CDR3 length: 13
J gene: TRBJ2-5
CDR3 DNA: TGTGCTAGTGGTTTCTATGGTCAAGAGACCCAGTACTTC
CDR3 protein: CASGFYGQETQYF

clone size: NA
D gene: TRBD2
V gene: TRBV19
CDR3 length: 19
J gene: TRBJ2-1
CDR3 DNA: TGTGCCAGTAGTCGAATGGTGTTATCGGGGACTAGCGGTTACAATGAGCAGTTCTTC
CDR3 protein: CASSRMVLSGTSGYNEQFF

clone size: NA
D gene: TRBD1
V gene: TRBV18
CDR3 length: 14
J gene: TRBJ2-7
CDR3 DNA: TGTGCCAGCTCACGGACAGGGGGTCCTGACGAGCAGTACTTC
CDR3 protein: CASSRTGGPDEQYF

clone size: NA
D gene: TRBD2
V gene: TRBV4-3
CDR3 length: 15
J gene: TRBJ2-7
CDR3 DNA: TGCGCCAGCAGCCAACTGCGGGGGACCTCCTACGAGCAGTACTTC
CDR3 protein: CASSQLRGTSYEQYF

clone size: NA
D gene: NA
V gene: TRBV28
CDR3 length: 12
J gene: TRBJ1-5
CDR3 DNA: TGTGCCAGCAGGTCAGGCAATCAGCCCCAGCATTTT
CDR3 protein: CASRSGNQPQHF

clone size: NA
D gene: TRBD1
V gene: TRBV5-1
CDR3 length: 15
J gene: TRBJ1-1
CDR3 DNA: TGCGCCAGCAGCTTGGAGACAGGGGAAGCCTCTAGGGCTTTCTTT
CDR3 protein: CASSLETGEASRAFF

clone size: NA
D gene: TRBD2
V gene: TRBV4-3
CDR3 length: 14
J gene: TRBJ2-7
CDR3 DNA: TGCGCCAGCAGCCAAGCGGGAGGGGTCTACGAGCAGTACTTC
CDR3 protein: CASSQAGGVYEQYF

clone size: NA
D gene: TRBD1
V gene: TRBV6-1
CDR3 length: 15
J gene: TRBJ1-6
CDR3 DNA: TGTGCCAGCAGTGAATTGTCAGGGGGGTCTTCACCCCTCCACTTT
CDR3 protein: CASSELSGGSSPLHF

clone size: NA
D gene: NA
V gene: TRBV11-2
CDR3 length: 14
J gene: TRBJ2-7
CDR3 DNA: TGTGCCAGCAGCTTAAGTGGGCAGGGCTACGAGCAGTACTTC
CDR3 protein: CASSLSGQGYEQYF

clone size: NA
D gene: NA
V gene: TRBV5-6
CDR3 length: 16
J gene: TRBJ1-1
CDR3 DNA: TGTGCCAGCAGCTTGATCCCAAGGGGACTCAACACTGAAGCTTTCTTT
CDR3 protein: CASSLIPRGLNTEAFF

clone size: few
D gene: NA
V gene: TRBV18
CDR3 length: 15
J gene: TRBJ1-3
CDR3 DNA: TGTGCCAGCTCACCACAGGGGGATACAGGAAACACCATATATTTT
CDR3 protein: CASSPQGDTGNTIYF

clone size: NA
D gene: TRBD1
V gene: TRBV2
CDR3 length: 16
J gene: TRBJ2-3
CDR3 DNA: TGTGCCAGCAGTGATAGGGACAGGGGGTTGCCAGATACGCAGTATTTT
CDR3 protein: CASSDRDRGLPDTQYF

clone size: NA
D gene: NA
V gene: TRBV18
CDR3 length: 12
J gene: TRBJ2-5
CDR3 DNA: TGTGCCAGCTCACCCGGTATGGAGACCCAGTACTTC
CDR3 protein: CASSPGMETQYF

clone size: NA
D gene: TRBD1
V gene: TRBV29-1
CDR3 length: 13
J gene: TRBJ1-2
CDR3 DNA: TGCAGCGTTGCCGGGACAGGGAGCTATGGCTACACCTTC
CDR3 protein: CSVAGTGSYGYTF

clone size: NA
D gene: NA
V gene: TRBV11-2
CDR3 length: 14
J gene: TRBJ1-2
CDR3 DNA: TGTGCCAGCAGCTTTATGGGGGGAGAGGATGGCTACACCTTC
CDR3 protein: CASSFMGGEDGYTF

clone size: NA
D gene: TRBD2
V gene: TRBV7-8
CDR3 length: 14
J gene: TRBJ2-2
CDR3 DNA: TGTGCCAGCAGCCCTAGCGGGGGGGCCGGGGAGCTGTTTTTT
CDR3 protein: CASSPSGGAGELFF

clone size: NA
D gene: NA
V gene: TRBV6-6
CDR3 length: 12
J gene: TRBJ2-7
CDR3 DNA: TGTGCCAGCAGTTTCCCCCAGGACGAGCAGTACTTC
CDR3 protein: CASSFPQDEQYF